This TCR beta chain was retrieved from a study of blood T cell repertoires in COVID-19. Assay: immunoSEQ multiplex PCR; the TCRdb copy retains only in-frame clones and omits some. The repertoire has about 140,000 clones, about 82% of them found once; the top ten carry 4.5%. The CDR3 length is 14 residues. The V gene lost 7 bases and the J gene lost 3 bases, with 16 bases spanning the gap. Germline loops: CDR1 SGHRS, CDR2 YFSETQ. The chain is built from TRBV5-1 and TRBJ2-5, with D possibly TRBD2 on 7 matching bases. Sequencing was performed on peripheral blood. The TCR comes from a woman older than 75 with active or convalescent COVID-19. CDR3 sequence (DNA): TGCGCCAGCCGGGGAGGGACATTAGAAGAGACCCAGTACTTC. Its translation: CASRGGTLEETQYF.